Listed below are T cell receptor beta chains from one sample, sequenced in a study of human T cells and chemical hapten exposure. Each CDR3 protein is one row after TCRdb ran MiXCR on the RACE reads. Of more than 100,000 distinct CDR3 sequences listed, over 9% are singletons. Sample: whole blood, taken in connection with sensitization to the hapten diphenylcyclopropenone (DPC). These receptors were collected from a woman between 45 and 60 years old with alopecia areata. Some clones in this sample may be carry-over from other donors' samples. Both conserved end residues are part of each CDR3. A D gene is named only where the DNA matches it firmly. Size values are once, few and many counts, or a class for expanded clones, and some rows have none.

V gene	clone size	D gene	J gene	CDR3 protein	CDR3 DNA
TRBV7-2	few	-	TRBJ1-4	CASSLATVGEKLFF	TGTGCCAGCAGCTTAGCCACAGTGGGTGAAAAACTGTTTTTT
TRBV6-5	-	-	TRBJ1-1	CASSSRDLERGTEAFF	TGTGCCAGCAGTTCCCGGGACCTCGAGAGAGGCACTGAAGCTTTCTTT
TRBV27	many	TRBD2	TRBJ2-7	CASSRAGYSSYEQYF	TGTGCCAGCAGTAGAGCGGGATACTCCTCCTACGAGCAGTACTTC
TRBV15	-	-	TRBJ1-6	CATSRDGENSPLHF	TGTGCCACCAGCAGAGATGGGGAGAATTCACCCCTCCACTTT
TRBV9	many	-	TRBJ1-3	CASSSRQPSSGNTIYF	TGTGCCAGCAGCTCTCGACAGCCAAGCTCTGGAAACACCATATATTTT
TRBV29-1	-	-	TRBJ1-3	CSVTLDGQDGNTIYF	TGCAGCGTTACCTTGGATGGCCAGGACGGAAACACCATATATTTT
TRBV11-2	-	TRBD1	TRBJ1-1	CASSLDLDRANTEAFF	TGTGCCAGCAGCTTAGATCTGGACAGGGCGAACACTGAAGCTTTCTTT
TRBV29-1	-	TRBD2	TRBJ2-3	CSAGGGLASSGTHTDTQYF	TGCAGCGCCGGGGGGGGCCTCGCTTCTAGCGGGACCCACACAGATACGCAGTATTTT
TRBV6-5	few	TRBD1	TRBJ1-2	CASSRPTWQGGPTDYGYTF	TGTGCCAGCAGCCGACCCACGTGGCAGGGGGGACCAACGGACTATGGCTACACCTTC
TRBV4-1	-	-	TRBJ1-1	CASSQGRGRGNTEAFF	TGCGCCAGCAGCCAAGGGCGGGGGAGGGGTAACACTGAAGCTTTCTTT
TRBV5-8	once	-	TRBJ1-5	CASSITGTYNQPQHF	TGTGCCAGCAGCATTACCGGGACCTACAATCAGCCCCAGCATTTT
TRBV2	few	-	TRBJ2-1	CASSPGAASSYNEQFF	TGTGCCAGCAGCCCCGGAGCGGCGAGCTCCTACAATGAGCAGTTCTTC
TRBV12-3/TRBV12-4	many	TRBD2	TRBJ2-3	CASRLAGRTDTQYF	TGTGCCAGCAGGTTAGCGGGGCGCACAGATACGCAGTATTTT
TRBV6-1	-	TRBD2	TRBJ2-1	CATGLAGWGEQFF	TGTGCCACGGGACTAGCGGGGTGGGGTGAGCAGTTCTTC
TRBV4-2	many	TRBD2	TRBJ2-3	CASSRGLAAPLGTDTQYF	TGTGCCAGCAGCCGGGGACTAGCGGCCCCGTTGGGCACAGATACGCAGTATTTT
TRBV12-3/TRBV12-4	many	-	TRBJ2-1	CASSLGAPDRHNEQFF	TGTGCCAGCAGTTTAGGCGCTCCAGACCGCCACAATGAGCAGTTCTTC
TRBV29-1	-	-	TRBJ2-3	CSVEGGSSTDTQYF	TGCAGCGTTGAAGGGGGCTCGAGCACAGATACGCAGTATTTT
TRBV7-9	-	TRBD2	TRBJ2-3	CASSDTGTITDTQYF	TGTGCCAGCAGCGACACCGGGACTATCACAGATACGCAGTATTTT
TRBV28	few	TRBD1	TRBJ2-7	CASSLDTGGPYEQYF	TGTGCCAGCAGTTTAGACACAGGGGGGCCCTACGAGCAGTACTTC
TRBV29-1	few	-	TRBJ2-7	CAVPGPKSYEQYF	TGCGCCGTACCGGGGCCGAAGTCGTACGAGCAGTACTTC
TRBV5-1	few	-	TRBJ2-7	CASSLVAGEAYEQYF	TGCGCCAGCAGCTTGGTGGCAGGGGAAGCCTACGAGCAGTACTTC
TRBV7-9	few	-	TRBJ2-2	CASSLGIRAGLTDGTGELFF	TGTGCCAGCAGTTTAGGAATCCGGGCGGGACTCACTGATGGCACCGGGGAGCTGTTTTTT
TRBV10-2	few	TRBD1	TRBJ1-1	CASRGPGQVNTEAFF	TGCGCCAGCAGGGGACCGGGACAGGTGAACACTGAAGCTTTCTTT
TRBV2	few	-	TRBJ2-2	CASSAGRSTGELFF	TGTGCCAGCAGTGCGGGCAGGAGCACCGGGGAGCTGTTTTTT
TRBV7-4	many	TRBD2	TRBJ2-7	CASSLAPLASSSYEQYF	TGTGCCAGCAGCCTAGCCCCACTAGCGTCTAGCTCCTACGAGCAGTACTTC
TRBV28	few	TRBD1	TRBJ2-3	CASSLGQGSTDTQYF	TGTGCCAGCAGTTTGGGACAGGGAAGCACAGATACGCAGTATTTT
TRBV29-1	many	-	TRBJ1-2	CSVDSGSINYGYTF	TGCAGCGTTGATTCAGGCAGCATCAACTATGGCTACACCTTC
TRBV15	many	TRBD2	TRBJ2-1	CATSRAPGLATNEQFF	TGTGCCACCAGCAGAGCCCCGGGACTAGCAACCAATGAGCAGTTCTTC
TRBV28	-	-	TRBJ2-7	CASSLTGSSYEQYF	TGTGCCAGCAGTTTAACAGGGAGCTCCTACGAGCAGTACTTC
TRBV6-1	-	-	TRBJ1-1	CASSETWNTEAFF	TGTGCCAGCAGTGAAACGTGGAACACTGAAGCTTTCTTT
TRBV24-1	-	-	TRBJ1-2	CATSEFGTHGYTF	TGTGCCACCAGTGAGTTCGGGACACATGGCTACACCTTC
TRBV28	-	TRBD1	TRBJ1-2	CASSPTGDGYGYTF	TGTGCCAGCAGTCCGACAGGGGACGGCTATGGCTACACCTTC
TRBV4-2	few	-	TRBJ1-6	CASSQGGSTYNSPLHF	TGTGCCAGCAGCCAGGGGGGGTCGACCTATAATTCACCCCTCCACTTT
TRBV5-1	-	TRBD1	TRBJ2-7	CASSLDSRQGFHEQYF	TGCGCCAGCAGCTTGGATAGCAGACAGGGGTTCCACGAGCAGTACTTC
TRBV14	-	-	TRBJ2-1	CASSLRSFRGGEQFF	TGTGCCAGCAGCCTGCGCTCGTTCAGGGGTGGTGAGCAGTTCTTC
TRBV6-5	many	-	TRBJ2-7	CASTPLLGAYEQYF	TGTGCCAGCACCCCACTCTTGGGGGCTTACGAGCAGTACTTC
TRBV6-6	few	TRBD2	TRBJ2-1	CASSYSGLAGGPPTDEQFF	TGTGCCAGCAGTTACTCGGGACTAGCGGGGGGTCCCCCCACAGATGAGCAGTTCTTC
TRBV6-2/TRBV6-3	few	-	TRBJ1-2	CASRIGPDRKEFYGYTF	TGTGCCAGCCGCATCGGGCCGGATCGGAAGGAGTTCTATGGCTACACCTTC
TRBV7-3	-	TRBD1	TRBJ2-6	CASSLLDRGPGANVLTF	TGTGCCAGCAGCTTATTGGACAGGGGGCCTGGGGCCAACGTCCTGACTTTC
TRBV20-1	-	TRBD2	TRBJ2-3	CSARPAGTDTQYF	TGCAGTGCACGGCCAGCGGGGACAGATACGCAGTATTTT
TRBV4-1	-	-	TRBJ2-6	CASSQYTAGANVLTF	TGCGCCAGCAGCCAATACACCGCTGGGGCCAACGTCCTGACTTTC
TRBV29-1	few	TRBD1	TRBJ2-7	CSVEDIQGARYEQYF	TGCAGCGTTGAAGACATACAGGGGGCAAGGTACGAGCAGTACTTC
TRBV4-2	many	-	TRBJ2-1	CASSSRSFNEQFF	TGTGCCAGCAGCTCCCGTTCATTCAATGAGCAGTTCTTC
TRBV2	-	TRBD1	TRBJ1-1	CAIRDRENTEAFF	TGTGCCATCCGGGACAGGGAGAACACTGAAGCTTTCTTT
TRBV23-1	-	-	TRBJ1-5	CASSQEGIRQHF	TGCGCCAGCAGTCAAGAGGGGATACGGCAGCATTTT
TRBV20-1	many	-	TRBJ2-1	CSARDPGARNNEQFF	TGCAGTGCTAGAGACCCGGGGGCAAGAAACAATGAGCAGTTCTTC
TRBV21-1	-	-	TRBJ2-3	CASSKGYHGDTQYF	TGTGCCAGCAGCAAAGGGTACCACGGAGATACGCAGTATTTT
TRBV24-1	-	-	TRBJ2-7	CATSDSRGEDEQYF	TGTGCCACCAGTGATTCCAGGGGAGAGGACGAGCAGTACTTC